A single sample is the source of the 27 T cell receptor beta chains below, sequenced in a study of shared clonotypes between healthy human individuals. The data were produced by immunoSEQ multiplex PCR, yet TCRdb's version contains in-frame clones alone and is incomplete. The data show hundreds of thousands of clones, roughly four fifths seen once. Sequencing input: PBMCs. Every receptor here comes from a woman aged 40 to 49 in good health. Some clones in this sample may be carry-over from other donors' samples.

The CDR3 reads CASSFTGNQPQHF. The DNA for the CDR3 is TGTGCCAGCAGCTTTACTGGAAATCAGCCCCAGCATTTT. J is TRBJ1-5 and V is TRBV7-8, with D hard to call. Germline CDR1 is SGHVS and CDR2 is FQNEAQ. The V gene lost 3 bases and the J gene lost 4 bases, with 7 bases spanning the gap. The CDR3 extends over 13 amino acids. Full variable domain (missing parts from reference TRBV7-8 and TRBJ1-5): GAGVSQSPRYKVAKRGQDVALRCDPISGHVSLFWYQQALGQGPEFLTYFQNEAQLDKSGLPSDRFFAERPEGSVSTLKIQRTQQEDSAVYLCASSFTGNQPQHFGDGTRLSIL.

The chain is built from TRBV6-1 and TRBJ1-4; D is uncertain. The CDR3 consists of 12 residues. Germline assignment: CDR1 MNHNS and CDR2 SASEGT. V shed 2 bases and J shed 7 bases, with 5 bases lying between them. The CDR3 is CASSEIFEKLFF. As DNA, the CDR3 is TGTGCCAGCAGTGAAATCTTTGAAAAACTGTTTTTT.

As regards this clone: Other DNA sequences in the same sample also yield this CDR3. The rearrangement uses TRBV9 and TRBJ2-5; 10 bases agree with TRBD2. The length of the CDR3 is 17 residues. Trimming cost V 0 bases and J 1 base; bases outside gene matches: 6. Germline loops: CDR1 SGDLS, CDR2 YYNGEE. In nucleotides, the CDR3 is TGTGCCAGCAGCGTAGGTGCTAGCGGGAGCCCCCAAGAGACCCAGTACTTC. It codes for CASSVGASGSPQETQYF. Complete variable domain (other parts from reference TRBV9 and TRBJ2-5): DSGVTQTPKHLITATGQRVTLRCSPRSGDLSVYWYQQSLDQGLQFLIQYYNGEERAKGNILERFSAQQFPDLHSELNLSSLELGDSALYFCASSVGASGSPQETQYFGPGTRLLVL.

The sample holds many counts of this clone. The chain joins TRBV29-1 to TRBJ1-2, with no clear D. This CDR3 has 10 residues. V was clipped by 2 bases and J by 4 bases, with 2 bases between them. Germline lookup yields CDR1 SQVTM and CDR2 ANQGSEA. CDR3 residues: CSVELYGYTF. DNA for the CDR3: TGCAGCGTTGAACTCTATGGCTACACCTTC.

The gene calls are TRBV5-6 and TRBJ1-5; 8 bases map to TRBD1. Looked up from germline, CDR1 is SGHDT and CDR2 is YYEEEE. The CDR3 totals 16 residues. The ends lost 2 bases at V and 2 bases at J; junction bases unmatched: 6. The CDR3 reads CASSFRRGLGNQPQHF. CDR3 nucleotide sequence: TGTGCCAGCAGCTTCCGCAGGGGGCTCGGCAATCAGCCCCAGCATTTT.

A note on this clone: A single base separates this from a much larger clone, so it may be a read error. The chain links TRBV6-5 to TRBJ2-5; 14 nucleotides line up with TRBD2. Trimming removed 4 bases from V and 4 bases from J; junction bases left unmatched: 2. Germline assignment: CDR1 MNHEY and CDR2 SVGAGI. The CDR3 covers 15 residues. The CDR3 sequence is CASSSGLAGVETQYF. CDR3 in DNA: TGTGCCAGCAGTTCGGGACTAGCGGGAGTAGAGACCCAGTACTTC.

In its sample, this clone was seen a few times. The chain employs TRBV19 and TRBJ1-2; D gene uncertain. The CDR3 sequence is 13 residues long. CDR1 and CDR2 (germline): LNHDA, SQIVND (reference sequence). V was pared by 6 bases and J by 1 base, with 9 bases between. CDR3 sequence: CASRRGVNYGYTF. CDR3 in DNA: TGTGCCAGTAGGCGCGGGGTTAACTATGGCTACACCTTC.

This clone came up a few times. V gene TRBV6-1 combines with J gene TRBJ2-7; 7 positions match TRBD2. Germline assignment: CDR1 MNHNS and CDR2 SASEGT. The CDR3 sequence is 18 residues long. After removal of 4 bases from V and 0 bases from J, the junction contained 15 bases not matched to a gene. CDR3 sequence reads: CASSARKGGPSGSYEQYF. CDR3 sequence (DNA): TGTGCCAGCAGTGCCCGGAAGGGAGGGCCTAGCGGCTCCTACGAGCAGTACTTC.

The CDR3 coding sequence is TGTGCCAGCAGCTTAAGGGACCTTACGATCTATGGCTACACCTTC. Encoded protein: CASSLRDLTIYGYTF. V is TRBV7-2 and J is TRBJ1-2; perhaps TRBD1 as D (5 bases). Trimming took 2 bases from V and 4 from J, leaving 14 bases between them. Germline lookup yields CDR1 SGHTA and CDR2 FQGNSA. The CDR3 runs 15 residues.

The chain recombines TRBV5-5 with TRBJ2-7; perhaps D is TRBD1 or TRBD2 (5 bases each). CDR3 length equals 16 residues. The V gene lost 0 bases and the J gene lost 4 bases, with 17 bases spanning the gap. Germline V gene data show CDR1 as SGHKS and CDR2 as YYEKEE (reference sequence). The CDR3, as DNA: TGTGCCAGCAGCTTGGCCGGGGCCAGGGTGGCATACGAGCAGTACTTC. This translates into CASSLAGARVAYEQYF. The whole variable domain, remainder taken from reference TRBV5-5 and TRBJ2-7, is DAGVTQSPTHLIKTRGQQVTLRCSPISGHKSVSWYQQVLGQGPQFIFQYYEKEERGRGNFPDRFSARQFPNYSSELNVNALLLGDSALYLCASSLAGARVAYEQYFGPGTRLTVT.

This clone has a single count. The chain is built from TRBV15 and TRBJ2-7; 10 bases are a match to TRBD2. The CDR3 consists of 14 residues. The trim removed 0 bases at V and 5 bases at J, leaving 1 base unmatched. CDR1 and CDR2 from the germline V gene are LNHNV and YYDKDF (reference sequence). Here the CDR3 reads CATSRELAGNEQYF. The CDR3 DNA follows: TGTGCCACCAGCAGAGAACTAGCGGGAAACGAGCAGTACTTC.

The chain combines TRBV19 with TRBJ1-4; no clear D gene. Trimming pared 4 bases from V and 5 bases from J, leaving 11 bases between. CDR1 LNHDA and CDR2 SQIVND come from the germline V gene (reference sequence). The CDR3 extends over 14 amino acids. The CDR3 DNA reads as TGTGCCAGTAGTAACCCGGGAATAAATGAAAAACTGTTTTTT. It encodes CASSNPGINEKLFF.

CDR3 region: CASGASSYEQYF. The CDR3 DNA reads as TGCGCCAGCGGTGCGAGTTCCTACGAGCAGTACTTC. The chain has TRBV10-1 and TRBJ2-7; D remains unclear. Germline V gives CDR1 WNHNN, CDR2 SYGVQD (reference sequence). Trimming took off 8 bases at V and 1 base at J, with 9 bases between the two ends. This CDR3 is 12 amino acids long.

CDR3 loop: CASSERAGSKNEQFF. CDR3 nucleotide sequence: TGTGCCAGCAGTGAAAGAGCGGGATCGAAGAATGAGCAGTTCTTC. The chain has TRBV6-1 and TRBJ2-1, with TRBD2 matching over 7 bases. CDR3 length equals 15 residues. Germline V gives CDR1 MNHNS, CDR2 SASEGT. V gave up 2 bases and J gave up 7 bases; unmatched junction bases: 8.

The chain employs TRBV28 and TRBJ2-5; TRBD2 agrees at 13 bases. The CDR3 contains 15 residues. J gave up 5 bases and V 5 bases, and 5 bases lay outside the gene matches. Germline V gene sequence: CDR1 MDHEN, CDR2 SYDVKM. The CDR3 DNA sequence: TGTGCCAGCAGTCCCGGACTAGCGGGAGTTGAGACCCAGTACTTC. Translation: CASSPGLAGVETQYF.

The chain carries TRBV6-4 and TRBJ1-5; D unclear. Germline CDR1 MRHNA, CDR2 SNTAGT. The CDR3 is made up of 10 amino acids. Trimming took 8 bases from V and 6 from J, leaving 5 bases between them. CDR3 sequence reads: CASWTQPQHF. The CDR3 coding sequence is TGTGCCAGCTGGACTCAGCCCCAGCATTTT.

The chain couples TRBV7-2 to TRBJ2-3, with TRBD2 as a possible D gene (5 bases). Germline lookup yields CDR1 SGHTA and CDR2 FQGNSA. Trimming stripped 2 bases from V and 2 bases from J, with 8 bases between. CDR3 length equals 14 residues. CDR3: CASSLKADTDTQYF. The DNA of the CDR3 is TGTGCCAGCAGCTTAAAAGCGGACACAGATACGCAGTATTTT.

This chain connects TRBV7-9 to TRBJ2-5; 8 nucleotides agree with TRBD2. The end of the DNA is better explained by TRBJ2-7, so the J call may be wrong. Germline-derived CDR1 and CDR2 are SEHNR and FQNEAQ (reference sequence). The CDR3 is 15 residues long. The CDR3 protein is CASSLAGLDSYEQYF. The CDR3 nucleotides read TGTGCCAGCAGCTTAGCGGGACTAGACTCCTACGAGCAGTACTTC.

This clone appeared many times. The chain employs TRBV5-6 and TRBJ1-3; tentative D call: TRBD1 (6 bases). Trimming shortened V by 2 bases and J by 7 bases, and 13 bases separated the two germline ends. This CDR3 is 14 amino acids long. Germline lookup yields CDR1 SGHDT and CDR2 YYEEEE. In nucleotides, the CDR3 is TGTGCCAGCAGCTTAAGGGGGTCTTCCAACACCATATATTTT. It encodes CASSLRGSSNTIYF.

This clone was detected only once. The chain uses TRBV9 and TRBJ2-7, with 8 bases that match TRBD2. Trimming removed 0 bases from V and 4 bases from J; junction bases left unmatched: 9. Germline V CDR1 and CDR2: SGDLS, YYNGEE. The CDR3 covers 16 residues. The CDR3 loop is CASSVGAAGAGYEQYF. In nucleotides, the CDR3 is TGTGCCAGCAGCGTAGGGGCAGCGGGAGCGGGATACGAGCAGTACTTC.

The V gene is TRBV5-4, the J gene TRBJ1-2; weak D call: TRBD1 (5 bases). There are 14 residues in the CDR3. CDR1 is SGHNT and CDR2 is YYREEE in the germline V gene (reference sequence). Trimming removed 0 bases from V and 7 bases from J, with 13 bases in between. In DNA, the CDR3 is TGTGCCAGCAGCTTGGTTCCATCGGGACTTGGCTACACCTTC. Translating gives CASSLVPSGLGYTF.

The count of this clone is one. A far larger clone is one base from this, pointing to a likely read error. The chain recombines TRBV30 with TRBJ2-6; a possible D gene is TRBD1 (5 bases). Germline loops: CDR1 GTSNPN, CDR2 SVGIG (reference sequence). The CDR3 has 13 amino acids. CDR3 loop: CAGRGAGASVLTF. CDR3 nucleotide sequence: TGTGCCGGAAGGGGTGCTGGGGCCAGCGTCCTGACTTTC. Full variable domain (remainder filled in from reference TRBV30 and TRBJ2-6): SQTIHQWPATLVQPVGSPLSLECTVEGTSNPNLYWYRQAAGRGLQLLFYSVGIGQISSEVPQNLSASRPQDRQFILSSKKLLLSDSGFYLCAGRGAGASVLTFGAGSRLTVL.

The chain carries TRBV5-1 and TRBJ2-6, with 7 nucleotides matching TRBD1. After removal of 5 bases from V and 0 bases from J, the junction contained 5 bases not matched to a gene. Germline CDR1 and CDR2: SGHRS and YFSETQ. The CDR3 has 16 amino acids. CDR3 sequence reads: CASRSQGSSGANVLTF. CDR3 bases: TGCGCCAGCAGGTCACAGGGGAGCTCTGGGGCCAACGTCCTGACTTTC.

The chain couples TRBV11-2 to TRBJ1-2; perhaps TRBD1 as D (5 bases). Trimming took off 1 base at V and 5 bases at J, with 8 bases between the two ends. The CDR3 extends over 13 amino acids. Germline lookup yields CDR1 SGHAT and CDR2 FQNNGV. For the CDR3, the DNA is TGTGCCAGCAGCTTAGCCAGGGCATATGGCTACACCTTC. This encodes CASSLARAYGYTF.

The rearrangement joins TRBV21-1 to TRBJ1-2. TRBV21-1 is classified as a pseudogene. This CDR3 has 15 amino acids. This CDR3 reads CASSKVSPVGYGYTF. CDR3 DNA sequence: TGTGCCAGCAGCAAAGTAAGTCCGGTGGGCTATGGCTACACCTTC.

There are a few counts of this clone. The V call is TRBV4-2, the J call TRBJ2-7; a possible D gene is TRBD1 (5 bases). Trimming pared 0 bases from V and 3 bases from J, leaving 9 bases between. CDR3 length: 14 residues. Germline V lookup: CDR1 LGHNA, CDR2 YNFKEQ. CDR3 in amino acids: CASSQEHTGYEQYF. The CDR3 DNA reads as TGTGCCAGCAGCCAAGAACACACAGGCTACGAGCAGTACTTC.

J is TRBJ1-1 and V is TRBV28; 8 bases map to TRBD1. From germline, CDR1 is MDHEN and CDR2 SYDVKM. The CDR3 consists of 14 residues. Unmatched junction bases numbered 7, after V lost 6 bases and J lost 4 bases. The CDR3: CASSPGGWSTEAFF. The CDR3 DNA reads as TGTGCCAGCAGCCCAGGGGGCTGGAGCACTGAAGCTTTCTTT.